This TCR beta chain originates from a study of identical twins. TCRdb recomputed calls from the 5' RACE reads with MiXCR, one row per CDR3 protein. The table records about 660,000 distinct CDR3 sequences, more than 6.5% of them present only once. The CDR3 loop spans 16 amino acids. V lost 0 bases to trimming and J lost 1 base, with 14 bases between them. From germline, CDR1 is SGHDT and CDR2 YYEEEE. This clonotype was counted only a few times. The data were also submitted as part of a second study, on yellow fever vaccine responses in identical twins.

The chain links TRBV5-6 to TRBJ2-7; D could derive from TRBD1 or TRBD2 (7 bases each). The sequence derives from a woman under 30 in good health. Input material: PBMCs. The CDR3 loop reads CASSLASGGDSYEQYF. The CDR3 nucleotides read TGTGCCAGCAGCTTGGCCTCAGGGGGGGATTCCTACGAGCAGTACTTC.